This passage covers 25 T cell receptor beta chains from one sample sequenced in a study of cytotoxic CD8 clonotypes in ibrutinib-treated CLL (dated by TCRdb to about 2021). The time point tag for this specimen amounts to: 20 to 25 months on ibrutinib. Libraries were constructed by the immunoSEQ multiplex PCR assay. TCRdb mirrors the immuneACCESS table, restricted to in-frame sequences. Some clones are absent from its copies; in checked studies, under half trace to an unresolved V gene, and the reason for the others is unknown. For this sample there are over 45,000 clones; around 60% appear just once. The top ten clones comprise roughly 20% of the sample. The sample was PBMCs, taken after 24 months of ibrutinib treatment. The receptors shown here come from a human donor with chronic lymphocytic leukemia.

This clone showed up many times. The CDR3 DNA reads TGTGCCAGCAGCTTGCTTGGACAGGGCTACGAGCAGTACTTC. Translation: CASSLLGQGYEQYF. This chain uses TRBV5-5 with TRBJ2-7, with 8 positions matching TRBD1. The CDR3 consists of 14 residues. With V trimmed by 1 base and J by 3 bases, 3 bases remained unmatched. Germline V gives CDR1 SGHKS, CDR2 YYEKEE (reference sequence).

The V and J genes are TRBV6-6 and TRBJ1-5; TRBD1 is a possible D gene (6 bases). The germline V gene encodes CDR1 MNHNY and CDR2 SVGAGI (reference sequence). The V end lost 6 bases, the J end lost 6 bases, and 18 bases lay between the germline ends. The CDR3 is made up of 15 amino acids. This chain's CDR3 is CASRGTGRGSQPQHF. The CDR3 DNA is TGTGCCAGCAGGGGAACAGGGCGAGGGTCTCAGCCCCAGCATTTT.

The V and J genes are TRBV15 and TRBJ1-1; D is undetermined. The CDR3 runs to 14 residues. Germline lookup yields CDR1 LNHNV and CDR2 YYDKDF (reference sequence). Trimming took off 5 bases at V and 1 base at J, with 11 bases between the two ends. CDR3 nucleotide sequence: TGTGCCACCAGCGGTTCTGCAGGGAACACTGAAGCTTTCTTT. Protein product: CATSGSAGNTEAFF.

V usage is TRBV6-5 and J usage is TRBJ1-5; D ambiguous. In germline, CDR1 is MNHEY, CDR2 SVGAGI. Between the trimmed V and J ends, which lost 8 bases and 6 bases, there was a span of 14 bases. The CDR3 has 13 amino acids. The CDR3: CASARLGGQPQHF. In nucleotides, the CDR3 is TGTGCCAGCGCACGACTAGGTGGTCAGCCCCAGCATTTT.

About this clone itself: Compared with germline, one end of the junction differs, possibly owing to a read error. The CDR3 protein is CASSLGPQGTNHLLF. CDR3 sequence (DNA): TGCGCCAGCAGCTTGGGGCCACAGGGAACCAACCACTTACTATTT. The chain is built from TRBV5-1 and TRBJ1-1; D possibly corresponds to TRBD1 (6 bases). Germline CDR1 is SGHRS and CDR2 is YFSETQ. The CDR3 has 15 residues.

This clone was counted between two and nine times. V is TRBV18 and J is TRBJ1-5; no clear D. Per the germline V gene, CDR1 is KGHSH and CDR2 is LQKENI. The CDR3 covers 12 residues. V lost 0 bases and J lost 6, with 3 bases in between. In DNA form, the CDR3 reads TGTGCCAGCTCACCACCGGGTCAGCCCCAGCATTTT. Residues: CASSPPGQPQHF.

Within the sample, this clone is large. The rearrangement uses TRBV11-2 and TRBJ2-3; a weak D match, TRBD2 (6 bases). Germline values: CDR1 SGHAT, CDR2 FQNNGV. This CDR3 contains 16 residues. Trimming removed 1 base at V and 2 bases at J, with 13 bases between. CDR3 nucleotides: TGTGCCAGCAGCTTAGTGGCGTCGGGAGTCACAGATACGCAGTATTTT. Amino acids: CASSLVASGVTDTQYF.

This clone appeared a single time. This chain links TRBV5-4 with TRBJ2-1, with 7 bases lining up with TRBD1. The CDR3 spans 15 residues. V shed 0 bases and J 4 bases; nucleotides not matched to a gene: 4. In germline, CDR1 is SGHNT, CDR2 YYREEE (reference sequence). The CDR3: CASSLEGARYNEQFF. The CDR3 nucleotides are TGTGCCAGCAGCTTGGAGGGGGCGCGGTACAATGAGCAGTTCTTC.

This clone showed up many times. The DNA of the CDR3 is TGTGCCAGCAGCCACCGGGGACAGCACAATGAGCAGTTCTTC. Translating gives CASSHRGQHNEQFF. The rearrangement uses TRBV14 and TRBJ2-1; the match to TRBD1 covers 7 bases. Losses at the gene ends were 3 bases for V and 5 bases for J; bases not matched to a gene: 4. CDR1 is SGHDN and CDR2 is FVKESK in the germline V gene. This CDR3 has 14 residues.

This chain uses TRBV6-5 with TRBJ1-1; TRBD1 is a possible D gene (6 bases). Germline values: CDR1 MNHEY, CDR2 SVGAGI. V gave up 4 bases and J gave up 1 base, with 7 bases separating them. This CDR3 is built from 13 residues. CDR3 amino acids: CASSSRGNTEAFF. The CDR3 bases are TGTGCCAGCAGTTCCAGGGGGAACACTGAAGCTTTCTTT.

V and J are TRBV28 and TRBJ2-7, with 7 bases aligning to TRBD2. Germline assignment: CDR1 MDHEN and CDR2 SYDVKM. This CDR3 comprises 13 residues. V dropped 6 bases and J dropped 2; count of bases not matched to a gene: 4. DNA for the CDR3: TGTGCCAGCAGCCTAGCGGCAACCTACGAGCAGTACTTC. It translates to CASSLAATYEQYF. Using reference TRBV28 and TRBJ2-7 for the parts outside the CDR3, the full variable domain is DVKVTQSSRYLVKRTGEKVFLECVQDMDHENMFWYRQDPGLGLRLIYFSYDVKMKEKGDIPEGYSVSREKKERFSLILESASTNQTSMYLCASSLAATYEQYFGPGTRLTVT.

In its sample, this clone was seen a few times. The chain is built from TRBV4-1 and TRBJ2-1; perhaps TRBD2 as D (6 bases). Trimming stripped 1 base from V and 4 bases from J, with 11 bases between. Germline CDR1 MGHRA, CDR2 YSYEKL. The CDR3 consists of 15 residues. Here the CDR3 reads CASSQGGTEYNEQFF. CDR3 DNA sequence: TGCGCCAGCAGCCAAGGCGGGACGGAGTACAATGAGCAGTTCTTC.

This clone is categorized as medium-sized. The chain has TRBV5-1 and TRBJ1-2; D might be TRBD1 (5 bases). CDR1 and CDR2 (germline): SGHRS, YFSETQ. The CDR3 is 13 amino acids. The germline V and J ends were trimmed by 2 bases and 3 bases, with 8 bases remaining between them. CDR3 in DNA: TGCGCCAGCAGCTTACGGGGCGACTATGGCTACACCTTC. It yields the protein CASSLRGDYGYTF.

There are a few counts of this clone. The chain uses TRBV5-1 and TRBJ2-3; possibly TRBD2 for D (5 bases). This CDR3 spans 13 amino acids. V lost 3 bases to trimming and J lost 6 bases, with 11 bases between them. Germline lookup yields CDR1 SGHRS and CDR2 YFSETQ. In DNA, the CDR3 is TGCGCCAGCAGCTACGGGATCGGGGATACGCAGTATTTT. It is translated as CASSYGIGDTQYF.

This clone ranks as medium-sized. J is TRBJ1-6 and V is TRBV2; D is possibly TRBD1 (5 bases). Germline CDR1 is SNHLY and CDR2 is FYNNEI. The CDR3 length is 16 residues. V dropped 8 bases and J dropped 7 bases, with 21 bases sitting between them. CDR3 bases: TGTGCCAGCGGAGTAACCACGACAGCCCAAAATTCACCCCTCCACTTT. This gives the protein CASGVTTTAQNSPLHF.

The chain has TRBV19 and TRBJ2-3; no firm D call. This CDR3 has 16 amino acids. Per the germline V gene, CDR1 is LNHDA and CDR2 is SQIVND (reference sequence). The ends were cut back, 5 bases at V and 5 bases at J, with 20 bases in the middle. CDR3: CASSLTNRYKEDTQYF. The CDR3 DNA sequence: TGTGCCAGTAGTCTCACGAATCGCTATAAGGAAGATACGCAGTATTTT. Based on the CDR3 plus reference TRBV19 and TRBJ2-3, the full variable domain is DGGITQSPKYLFRKEGQNVTLSCEQNLNHDAMYWYRQDPGQGLRLIYYSQIVNDFQKGDIAEGYSVSREKKESFPLTVTSAQKNPTAFYLCASSLTNRYKEDTQYFGPGTRLTVL.

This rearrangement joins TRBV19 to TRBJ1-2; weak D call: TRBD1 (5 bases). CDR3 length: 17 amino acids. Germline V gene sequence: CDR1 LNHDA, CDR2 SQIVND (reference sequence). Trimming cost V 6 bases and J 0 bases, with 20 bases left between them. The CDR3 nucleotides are TGTGCCAGTAGCGACCAAAAACAGGTTCTGACTAACTATGGCTACACCTTC. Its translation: CASSDQKQVLTNYGYTF.

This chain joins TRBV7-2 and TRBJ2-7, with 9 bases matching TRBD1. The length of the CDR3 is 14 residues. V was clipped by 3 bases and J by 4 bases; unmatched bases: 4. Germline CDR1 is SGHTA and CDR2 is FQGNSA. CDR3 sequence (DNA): TGTGCCAGCAGCTTTCAGACAGGGGGTTACGAGCAGTACTTC. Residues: CASSFQTGGYEQYF.

CDR3 nucleotide sequence: TGTGCCAGCAGCCCGACAGGCCTCAATGAGCAGTTCTTC. Translating gives CASSPTGLNEQFF. The chain uses TRBV2 and TRBJ2-1; tentative D call: TRBD1 (6 bases). Deletions cut 6 bases from V and 6 bases from J, with 12 bases between. CDR1 and CDR2 from the germline V gene are SNHLY and FYNNEI. The length of the CDR3 is 13 residues.

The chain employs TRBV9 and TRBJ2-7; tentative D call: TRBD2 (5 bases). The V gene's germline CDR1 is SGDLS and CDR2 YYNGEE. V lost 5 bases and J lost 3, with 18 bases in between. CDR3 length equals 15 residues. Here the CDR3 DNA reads TGTGCCAGCAGTAAAACTAGGGCGTTTTACTACGAGCAGTACTTC. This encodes CASSKTRAFYYEQYF.

CDR3 sequence reads: CASSYSRNINEKLFF. For the CDR3, the DNA is TGTGCCAGCAGTTACTCGCGCAACATTAATGAAAAACTGTTTTTT. The genes are TRBV6-6 and TRBJ1-4; D is ambiguous. The CDR3 has 15 residues. Germline V CDR1 and CDR2: MNHNY, SVGAGI (reference sequence). Trimming shortened V by 0 bases and J by 4 bases, and 9 bases separated the two germline ends.

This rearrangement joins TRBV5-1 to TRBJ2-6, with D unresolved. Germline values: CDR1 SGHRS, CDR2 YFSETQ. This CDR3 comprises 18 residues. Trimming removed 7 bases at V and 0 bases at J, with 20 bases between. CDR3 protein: CASGTIGLIDSGANVLTF. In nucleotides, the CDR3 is TGCGCCAGCGGAACCATAGGGCTGATTGACTCTGGGGCCAACGTCCTGACTTTC. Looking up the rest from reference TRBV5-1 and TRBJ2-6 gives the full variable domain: KAGVTQTPRYLIKTRGQQVTLSCSPISGHRSVSWYQQTPGQGLQFLFEYFSETQRNKGNFPGRFSGRQFSNSRSEMNVSTLELGDSALYLCASGTIGLIDSGANVLTFGAGSRLTVL.

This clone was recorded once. CDR3 region: CASSLDKAYYEQYF. Here the CDR3 DNA reads TGTGCCAGCAGCTTAGACAAAGCCTACTACGAGCAGTACTTC. The chain couples TRBV7-2 to TRBJ2-7, with unresolved D. V lost 1 base to trimming and J lost 3 bases, with 10 bases between them. CDR1 is SGHTA, CDR2 FQGNSA, per germline. The CDR3 has 14 residues.

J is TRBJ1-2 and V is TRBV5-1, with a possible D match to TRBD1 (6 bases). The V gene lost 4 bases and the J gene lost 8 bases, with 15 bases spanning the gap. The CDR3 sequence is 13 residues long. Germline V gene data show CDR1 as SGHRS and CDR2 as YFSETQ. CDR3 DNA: TGCGCCAGCAGCATCTTACAGGGTCAAGGCTACACCTTC. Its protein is CASSILQGQGYTF.

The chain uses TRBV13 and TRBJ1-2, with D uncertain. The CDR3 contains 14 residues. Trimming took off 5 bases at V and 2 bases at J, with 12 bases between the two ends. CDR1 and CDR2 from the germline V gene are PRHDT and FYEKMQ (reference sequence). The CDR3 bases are TGTGCCAGCAGCCCCACTCCAAGGAACTATGGCTACACCTTC. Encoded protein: CASSPTPRNYGYTF.